These 14 T cell receptor beta chains originate from one sample sequenced in a study of T-cell memory formation after mild COVID-19. One entry per CDR3 protein results from TCRdb running MiXCR on the 5' RACE reads. The table has 80,000 to 90,000 distinct CDR3 sequences, around 27% seen once. Material for sequencing was PBMCs or a T cell subset sorted from them (not recorded which). These receptors were obtained from a man in his late teens or twenties who had mild COVID-19 (a few samples of this study predate the infection). Cell type and time point are not known.

This rearrangement joins TRBV7-9 to TRBJ2-5; 9 positions agree with TRBD2. The CDR3 runs to 15 residues. Unmatched junction bases numbered 8, after V lost 5 bases and J lost 4 bases. CDR1 and CDR2 from the germline V gene are SEHNR and FQNEAQ (reference sequence). The CDR3 spells CASSPLTSGLETQYF. In DNA, the CDR3 is TGTGCCAGCAGCCCTTTGACTAGCGGCTTAGAGACCCAGTACTTC.

The chain links TRBV25-1 to TRBJ1-6; maybe TRBD1 (5 bases). Germline loops: CDR1 MGHDK, CDR2 SYGVNS. The CDR3 consists of 13 residues. V shed 4 bases and J shed 8 bases, with 9 bases lying between them. The CDR3 DNA sequence: TGTGCCAGCAGTGGCAGGGTAGATTCACCCCTCCACTTT. It encodes CASSGRVDSPLHF. The full variable domain, in which reference TRBV25-1 and TRBJ1-6 provide the parts outside the CDR3, is EADIYQTPRYLVIGTGKKITLECSQTMGHDKMYWYQQDPGMELHLIHYSYGVNSTEKGDLSSESTVSRIRTEHFPLTLESARPSHTSQYLCASSGRVDSPLHFGNGTRLTVT.

This clonotype has a count of ten or more. The chain carries TRBV12-3 or TRBV12-4 and TRBJ1-2; no definite D call. Trimming stripped 1 base from V and 2 bases from J, with 2 bases between. The CDR3 is 12 amino acids. CDR3 in DNA: TGTGCCAGCAGTTTAGGGAACTATGGCTACACCTTC. Its translation: CASSLGNYGYTF.

V gene TRBV7-9 combines with J gene TRBJ2-5, with 11 nucleotides matching TRBD2. The germline V gene has CDR1 SEHNR and CDR2 FQNEAQ (reference sequence). This CDR3 spans 16 amino acids. V was pared by 4 bases and J by 1 base, with 5 bases of the junction left unmatched. The CDR3 DNA follows: TGTGCCAGCAGCTCACTGGGACTAGCGGTCCAAGAGACCCAGTACTTC. As protein: CASSSLGLAVQETQYF.

This clonotype was seen a handful of times. This chain joins TRBV4-1 and TRBJ1-5, with D uncertain. V was pared by 2 bases and J by 0 bases, with 2 bases between. Germline V lookup: CDR1 MGHRA, CDR2 YSYEKL. The CDR3 length is 13 residues. The CDR3 sequence: CASSQTSNQPQHF. Here the CDR3 DNA reads TGCGCCAGCAGCCAAACTAGCAATCAGCCCCAGCATTTT.

The gene calls are TRBV6-6 and TRBJ2-7, with 7 bases lining up with TRBD1. The CDR3 is 17 residues long. The V gene's germline CDR1 is MNHNY and CDR2 SVGAGI (reference sequence). J was trimmed by 0 bases and V by 0 bases; bases with no gene match: 8. CDR3 DNA sequence: TGTGCCAGCAGTTACTCCCCCCAGGGGGAGAGCTCCTACGAGCAGTACTTC. It encodes CASSYSPQGESSYEQYF.

This clonotype turned up a few times. J is TRBJ1-1 and V is TRBV4-1, with TRBD1 as a possible D gene (5 bases). CDR3 length: 15 amino acids. Germline V gene lookup returns CDR1 MGHRA and CDR2 YSYEKL. The V and J ends lost 2 bases and 4 bases respectively, with 14 bases between them. CDR3 bases: TGCGCCAGCAGCCAAACCCAGGGTGGTGGCACTGAAGCTTTCTTT. This sequence encodes CASSQTQGGGTEAFF.

This clonotype was counted a few times. The chain links TRBV4-3 to TRBJ2-7, with 9 bases lining up with TRBD1. The CDR3 runs 15 residues. Germline CDR1 reads LGHNA; CDR2 reads YSLEER. V shed 1 base and J 5 bases; nucleotides not matched to a gene: 6. The CDR3 reads CASSQAGTGSHEQYF. CDR3 DNA: TGCGCCAGCAGCCAAGCCGGGACAGGGTCGCACGAGCAGTACTTC.

The rearrangement uses TRBV29-1 and TRBJ2-1; 10 bases align to TRBD1. This CDR3 is 17 amino acids long. V lost 3 bases, J lost 8 bases, and 16 bases stayed unmatched. The germline gives CDR1 SQVTM, CDR2 ANQGSEA. This CDR3 is CSVDSKEDRGRWDEQFF. The CDR3 DNA follows: TGCAGCGTTGACTCCAAAGAAGACAGGGGGCGTTGGGATGAGCAGTTCTTC.

The CDR3 reads CATKETQYF. As DNA, the CDR3 is TGTGCCACCAAAGAGACCCAGTACTTC. This chain uses TRBV7-9 with TRBJ2-5; D unclear. Between the trimmed V and J ends, which lost 10 bases and 3 bases, there was a span of 3 bases. The CDR3 extends over 9 amino acids. Germline V gene data show CDR1 as SEHNR and CDR2 as FQNEAQ (reference sequence).

The sample holds a few counts of this clonotype. CDR3 sequence (DNA): TGCGCCAGCAGCCCCTACAGGGACGCCTCTGGAAACACCATATATTTT. Translated: CASSPYRDASGNTIYF. V gene TRBV4-1 combines with J gene TRBJ1-3, with D maybe TRBD1 (6 bases). V was clipped by 4 bases and J by 0 bases, with 13 bases between them. Germline V gene sequence: CDR1 MGHRA, CDR2 YSYEKL. CDR3 length equals 16 residues.

At least ten counts were recorded for this clonotype. This chain joins TRBV6-2 or TRBV6-3 and TRBJ2-1; 10 bases match TRBD2. J lost 7 bases, V lost 0 bases, and 0 bases had no gene match. From germline, CDR1 is MNHEY and CDR2 SVGEGT. The CDR3 has 14 residues. CDR3 sequence: CASSYSSGGNEQFF. DNA for the CDR3: TGTGCCAGCAGTTACTCTAGCGGGGGGAATGAGCAGTTCTTC.

The chain recombines TRBV12-3 or TRBV12-4 with TRBJ2-7; D uncertain. CDR3 length: 13 amino acids. V was pared by 6 bases and J by 3 bases, with 12 bases between. The CDR3 is CASSSGPFYEQYF. The CDR3 DNA reads TGTGCCAGCAGCTCCGGGCCCTTCTACGAGCAGTACTTC.

The CDR3 reads CASSLVGQEHGYTF. The CDR3 DNA reads as TGTGCCAGCAGCTTGGTGGGACAGGAGCATGGCTACACCTTC. The genes are TRBV5-6 and TRBJ1-2; 8 bases are shared with TRBD1. This CDR3 has 14 residues. The germline V gene encodes CDR1 SGHDT and CDR2 YYEEEE. J lost 6 bases, V lost 0 bases, and 4 bases had no gene match.